The clone carrying this T cell receptor (beta chain) was found a few times. Its antigen is currently unknown. This CDR3 is built from 15 residues. The ends lost 5 bases at V and 4 bases at J; junction bases unmatched: 8. Each CDR3 protein is one row after TCRdb ran MiXCR on the RT-PCR reads. The data show 600,000 to 850,000 distinct CDR3 sequences, around 13% seen once. These data belong to a study of response to subunit inactivated influenza vaccine. Study conclusions and caveats: New T cells are recruited in small numbers by each seasonal influenza vaccination, according to the authors' suggestion.

Sequencing used PBMCs from blood, obtained around two weeks before vaccination. The rearrangement joins TRBV12-3 or TRBV12-4 to TRBJ1-5; TRBD1 aligns across 7 bases. This receptor was identified in a middle-aged man who received an inactivated influenza vaccine. The CDR3 here is CASSTTGNQNQPQHF. The CDR3 nucleotides read TGTGCCAGCAGTACGACAGGGAACCAAAATCAGCCCCAGCATTTT.